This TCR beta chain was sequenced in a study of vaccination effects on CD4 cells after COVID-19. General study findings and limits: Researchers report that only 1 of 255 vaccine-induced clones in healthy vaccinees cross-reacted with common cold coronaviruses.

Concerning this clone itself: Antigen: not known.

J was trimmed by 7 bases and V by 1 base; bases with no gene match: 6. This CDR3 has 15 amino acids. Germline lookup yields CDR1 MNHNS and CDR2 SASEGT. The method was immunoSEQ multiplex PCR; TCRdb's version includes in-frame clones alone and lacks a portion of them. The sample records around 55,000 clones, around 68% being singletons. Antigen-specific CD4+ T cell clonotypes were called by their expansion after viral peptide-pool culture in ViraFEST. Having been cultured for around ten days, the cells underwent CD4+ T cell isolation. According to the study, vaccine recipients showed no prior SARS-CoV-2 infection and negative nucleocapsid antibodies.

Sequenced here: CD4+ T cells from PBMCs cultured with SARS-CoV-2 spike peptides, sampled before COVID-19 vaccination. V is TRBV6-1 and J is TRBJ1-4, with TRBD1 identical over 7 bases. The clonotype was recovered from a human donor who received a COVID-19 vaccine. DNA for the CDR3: TGTGCCAGCAGTGAAGGAGGCCAGGGGGGTGAAAAACTGTTTTTT. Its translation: CASSEGGQGGEKLFF.